The TCR beta chain described here comes from a study of immune evolution from preneoplasia to lung adenocarcinoma. Produced via immunoSEQ multiplex PCR; TCRdb's table is partial and in-frame only. The sample includes about 7,500 clones, around three quarters of them seen just once. Germline V gene sequence: CDR1 SNHLY, CDR2 FYNNEI. The CDR3 length is 15 residues. V lost 5 bases, J lost 1 base, and 14 bases lay in between. The chain links TRBV2 to TRBJ1-1; D may be TRBD1 (6 bases). This TCR was recovered from a person aged 40 to 50 with lung adenocarcinoma. The sample consisted of FFPE invasive lung adenocarcinoma tissue. The DNA for the CDR3 is TGTGCCAGCAGTAGAACCGGGACAACGAACACTGAAGCTTTCTTT. It is translated as CASSRTGTTNTEAFF.